This T cell receptor beta chain stems from a study of blood T cell repertoires in COVID-19. For the study at large: Sites across the United States, Italy and Spain contributed samples from acute and convalescent COVID-19.

Here immunoSEQ multiplex PCR was the method, and the copy in TCRdb shows in-frame clones only, minus some. Among more than 200,000 clones, 75% to 90% were seen once, and the ten largest hold roughly 3.7%. Participants were aged 18 to 89 years, lived in roughly 23 US areas, and enrolled virtually. Researchers sorted participants into cohorts using their self-reported clinical history. This CDR3 is built from 17 residues. This chain joins TRBV21-1 and TRBJ2-1; the listed D gene, TRBD2, was not tested against the DNA. TRBV21-1 is a pseudogene. This TCR was recovered from a woman aged 25 to 39 who had been exposed to COVID-19. The sequencing input was PBMCs or T cells enriched from blood (not recorded which). CDR3 amino acids: CASSKVLAVPPGNEQFF. CDR3 nucleotides: TGTGCCAGCAGCAAGGTCTTAGCGGTACCTCCGGGGAATGAGCAGTTCTTC.